A single sample gave rise to the 22 T cell receptor beta chains below, sequenced in a study of blood T cell repertoires in COVID-19. Clones were sequenced by immunoSEQ multiplex PCR, and TCRdb holds only the in-frame ones, with some missing. The sample lists about 520,000 clones; roughly 85% were seen once. Material: peripheral blood. Source of these receptors: a human donor in a cohort sampled during active COVID-19.

The chain uses TRBV30 and TRBJ1-1; 9 bases align to TRBD1. Trimming removed 1 base from V and 4 bases from J; junction bases left unmatched: 4. This CDR3 spans 14 amino acids. The germline gives CDR1 GTSNPN, CDR2 SVGIG (reference sequence). This chain's CDR3 is CAWSAQGAVTEAFF. The CDR3 region has the DNA TGTGCCTGGAGTGCACAGGGGGCGGTCACTGAAGCTTTCTTT.

On this clone itself: This sample also contains other DNA sequences that code for the same CDR3. The chain carries TRBV3-1 (or the pseudogene TRBV3-2) and TRBJ2-5; D unresolved. This CDR3 has 14 amino acids. Per the germline V gene, CDR1 is LGHDT and CDR2 is YNNKEL (reference sequence). V dropped 1 base and J dropped 2 bases, with 8 bases sitting between them. CDR3 in amino acids: CASSQGAVQETQYF. CDR3 in DNA: TGTGCCAGCAGCCAAGGTGCAGTTCAAGAGACCCAGTACTTC.

This clone was seen a single time. The V gene is TRBV18, the J gene TRBJ2-7, with TRBD2 matching over 10 bases. CDR1 KGHSH and CDR2 LQKENI come from the germline V gene. CDR3 length: 15 residues. V shed 3 bases and J 5 bases; nucleotides not matched to a gene: 7. The CDR3 bases are TGTGCCAGCTCACCTCTAGCGGGAGTTTTCCACGAGCAGTACTTC. It translates to CASSPLAGVFHEQYF.

The chain uses TRBV5-5 and TRBJ2-3; 9 bases map to TRBD2. J lost 1 base, V lost 4 bases, and 19 bases had no gene match. The CDR3 runs to 20 residues. CDR1 SGHKS and CDR2 YYEKEE come from the germline V gene (reference sequence). CDR3 region: CASSSSGKLAGLRGTDTQYF. CDR3 DNA sequence: TGTGCCAGCAGCAGCTCAGGGAAGCTAGCGGGACTGAGGGGCACAGATACGCAGTATTTT.

Notes on this clone: At one of its ends the junction is not consistent with the germline gene, which may arise from a read error. V and J are TRBV11-2 and TRBJ1-5; D gene unclear. The V gene's germline CDR1 is SGHAT and CDR2 FQNNGV. There are 15 residues in the CDR3. CDR3 loop: CASSLEYGGNQPQHF. The CDR3 DNA reads as TGTGCCAGCAGCTTAGAATATGGCGGCAACCAGCCCCAGCATTTT.

This sequence joins TRBV5-1 and TRBJ1-1, with D possibly matching TRBD1 (5 bases). In germline, CDR1 is SGHRS, CDR2 YFSETQ. V gave up 0 bases and J gave up 2 bases, with 11 bases separating them. This CDR3 region has 15 residues. CDR3 loop: CASSLEGFGNTEAFF. The CDR3 coding sequence is TGCGCCAGCAGCTTGGAGGGGTTTGGTAACACTGAAGCTTTCTTT. The full variable domain, completed using reference TRBV5-1 and TRBJ1-1, is KAGVTQTPRYLIKTRGQQVTLSCSPISGHRSVSWYQQTPGQGLQFLFEYFSETQRNKGNFPGRFSGRQFSNSRSEMNVSTLELGDSALYLCASSLEGFGNTEAFFGQGTRLTVV.

There are a few counts of this clone. The chain links TRBV5-1 to TRBJ1-3; maybe TRBD1 (6 bases). This CDR3 has 16 residues. The germline V and J ends were trimmed by 3 bases and 1 base, with 14 bases remaining between them. The germline CDR1 and CDR2 sequences are SGHRS and YFSETQ. The CDR3 loop reads CASSSYGTSSGNTIYF. CDR3 DNA sequence: TGCGCCAGCAGCTCATACGGGACATCTTCTGGAAACACCATATATTTT.

This clone was picked up a small number of times. The chain links TRBV7-8 to TRBJ2-1; 13 bases are a match to TRBD2. There are 16 residues in the CDR3. Germline CDR1 SGHVS, CDR2 FQNEAQ. The J segment lost 6 bases and the V segment lost 5 bases, leaving 7 bases of the junction unmatched. The CDR3 here is CASSPGTSGTPNEQFF. CDR3 coding DNA: TGTGCCAGCAGCCCAGGGACTAGCGGGACCCCCAATGAGCAGTTCTTC.

The chain joins TRBV7-9 to TRBJ1-1, with D hard to call. Trimming removed 7 bases from V and 3 bases from J, with 12 bases in between. This CDR3 comprises 13 residues. CDR1 SEHNR and CDR2 FQNEAQ come from the germline V gene (reference sequence). This CDR3 reads CASTITAYTEAFF. The CDR3 DNA reads TGTGCCAGCACTATAACAGCCTACACTGAAGCTTTCTTT.

V usage is TRBV6-2 or TRBV6-3 and J usage is TRBJ1-1, with 9 bases matching TRBD1. The V and J ends lost 5 bases and 4 bases, in that order; junction bases with no gene match: 11. Germline V gene lookup returns CDR1 MNHEY and CDR2 SVGEGT. CDR3 length: 16 residues. CDR3 bases: TGTGCCAGCAGTCAGAACTCACAGGGGGCTGGCACTGAAGCTTTCTTT. Translated, it gives CASSQNSQGAGTEAFF.

The rearrangement links TRBV7-9 to TRBJ2-7, with TRBD1 matching 9 bases. Germline trimming cut 7 bases from V and 0 bases from J; bases unmatched to any gene: 16. The CDR3 covers 18 residues. Germline V CDR1 and CDR2: SEHNR, FQNEAQ (reference sequence). CDR3 in amino acids: CASIKWTGAPQSSYEQYF. DNA for the CDR3: TGTGCCAGCATAAAGTGGACAGGGGCGCCGCAATCCTCCTACGAGCAGTACTTC.

The rearrangement joins TRBV5-1 to TRBJ2-1; D unresolved. The V end lost 6 bases, the J end lost 0 bases, and 7 bases lay between the germline ends. This CDR3 comprises 13 residues. Germline values: CDR1 SGHRS, CDR2 YFSETQ. CDR3 in DNA: TGCGCCAGCAACAGAGACTCCTACAATGAGCAGTTCTTC. Encoded protein: CASNRDSYNEQFF.

V and J are TRBV6-1 and TRBJ1-5; 7 positions match TRBD1. J gave up 3 bases and V 2 bases, and 7 bases lay outside the gene matches. The CDR3 length is 16 residues. Looked up from germline, CDR1 is MNHNS and CDR2 is SASEGT. CDR3 loop: CASSEIGGSLNQPQHF. The CDR3 bases are TGTGCCAGCAGTGAAATAGGGGGCAGCCTCAATCAGCCCCAGCATTTT.

This sequence joins TRBV7-8 and TRBJ2-7; 14 bases are shared with TRBD2. The CDR3 extends over 19 amino acids. After removal of 5 bases from V and 6 bases from J, the junction contained 18 bases not matched to a gene. CDR1 and CDR2 from the germline V gene are SGHVS and FQNEAQ. DNA for the CDR3: TGTGCCAGCAGCGACCGGACCCTAGGACTAGCGGGAGGCCCCCGCGAGCAGTACTTC. Its protein is CASSDRTLGLAGGPREQYF. Looking up the rest from reference TRBV7-8 and TRBJ2-7 gives the full variable domain: GAGVSQSPRYKVAKRGQDVALRCDPISGHVSLFWYQQALGQGPEFLTYFQNEAQLDKSGLPSDRFFAERPEGSVSTLKIQRTQQEDSAVYLCASSDRTLGLAGGPREQYFGPGTRLTVT.

This clone was seen ten or more times. The chain couples TRBV20-1 to TRBJ2-3; TRBD2 is a possible D gene (6 bases). Trimming took off 3 bases at V and 3 bases at J, with 16 bases between the two ends. Germline V lookup: CDR1 DFQATT, CDR2 SNEGSKA (reference sequence). This CDR3 contains 15 residues. The CDR3 is CSASFGGAKTDTQYF. The CDR3 DNA reads as TGCAGTGCTAGTTTTGGAGGGGCTAAGACAGATACGCAGTATTTT.

The chain uses TRBV19 and TRBJ1-2; perhaps TRBD1 as D (5 bases). CDR3 length: 15 amino acids. Trimming removed 3 bases from V and 5 bases from J, with 16 bases in between. Germline assignment: CDR1 LNHDA and CDR2 SQIVND (reference sequence). CDR3 DNA sequence: TGTGCCAGTAGTATCCAAGGGTCAGGGTATTATGGCTACACCTTC. It yields the protein CASSIQGSGYYGYTF.

This chain joins TRBV5-7 and TRBJ1-5; D possibly corresponds to TRBD1 (5 bases). TRBV5-7 has ORF status, its function being uncertain. The ends were cut back, 0 bases at V and 15 bases at J, with 28 bases in the middle. CDR3 length: 17 residues. The CDR3 sequence is CASSLDEQRKQASAPHF. The DNA for the CDR3 is TGTGCCAGCAGCTTGGATGAACAGAGAAAACAGGCATCAGCCCCGCATTTT.

The CDR3 protein is CASSQVLAPTGELFF. The CDR3 DNA reads as TGTGCCAGCAGCCAGGTACTAGCGCCTACCGGGGAGCTGTTTTTT. The gene calls are TRBV3-1 (or the pseudogene TRBV3-2) and TRBJ2-2, with 7 bases aligning to TRBD2. The CDR3 extends over 15 amino acids. The germline gives CDR1 LGHDT, CDR2 YNNKEL (reference sequence). V trimming: 3 bases; J trimming: 5 bases; junction bases outside the gene matches: 6.

The chain combines TRBV2 with TRBJ2-7; tentatively, D is TRBD1 (5 bases). This CDR3 has 13 residues. Germline CDR1 reads SNHLY; CDR2 reads FYNNEI. The V gene lost 4 bases and the J gene lost 6 bases, with 13 bases spanning the gap. DNA for the CDR3: TGTGCCAGCAGTGCAACTCCAGGGTCCGAGCAGTACTTC. It codes for CASSATPGSEQYF.

This chain links TRBV7-8 with TRBJ2-7; 7 nucleotides agree with TRBD1. The CDR3 length is 14 residues. V trimming: 7 bases; J trimming: 6 bases; junction bases outside the gene matches: 12. Germline CDR1 is SGHVS and CDR2 is FQNEAQ. Here the CDR3 DNA reads TGTGCCAGCAACTCGCCAGGGGGAAACGGCGAGCAGTACTTC. Its protein is CASNSPGGNGEQYF. Based on the CDR3 plus reference TRBV7-8 and TRBJ2-7, the full variable domain is GAGVSQSPRYKVAKRGQDVALRCDPISGHVSLFWYQQALGQGPEFLTYFQNEAQLDKSGLPSDRFFAERPEGSVSTLKIQRTQQEDSAVYLCASNSPGGNGEQYFGPGTRLTVT.

The rearrangement joins TRBV28 to TRBJ2-7, with D tentatively TRBD2 (6 bases). The germline V gene encodes CDR1 MDHEN and CDR2 SYDVKM. V was cut by 4 bases and J by 4 bases, with 8 bases left in between. CDR3 length: 12 residues. The CDR3 DNA sequence: TGTGCCAGCAGTTCGGGACTTTACGAGCAGTACTTC. Its translation: CASSSGLYEQYF.

CDR3 amino acids: CAISDNSGVLYNEQFF. The CDR3 region has the DNA TGTGCCATCAGTGATAACTCAGGGGTTTTGTACAATGAGCAGTTCTTC. The V and J genes are TRBV10-3 and TRBJ2-1; maybe TRBD1 (6 bases). The germline gives CDR1 ENHRY, CDR2 SYGVKD. This CDR3 contains 16 residues. Trimming removed 3 bases from V and 4 bases from J, with 16 bases in between.